Following are 21 T cell receptor beta chains from one sample sequenced in a study of blood T cell repertoires in COVID-19. The repertoire was sequenced with immunoSEQ multiplex PCR; TCRdb's copy has only in-frame clones and lacks some. The sample carries some 250,000 clones, 81% recorded once. Source material: peripheral blood. The receptors were gathered from a woman in her sixties with active or convalescent COVID-19.

V is TRBV7-8 and J is TRBJ2-7, with D tentatively TRBD1 (5 bases). CDR3 length: 13 amino acids. The germline gives CDR1 SGHVS, CDR2 FQNEAQ. Deletions cut 4 bases from V and 6 bases from J, with 13 bases between. CDR3 sequence: CASSSITGSEQYF. CDR3 DNA: TGTGCCAGCAGCTCTATCACAGGATCCGAGCAGTACTTC.

Of note for this clone: Because the CDR3 is missing its conserved closing phenylalanine or tryptophan, this is likely a read error. Because the CDR3's place on the DNA is in doubt, the DNA is left out and the CDR3 is given as listed by TCRdb. The chain is built from TRBV9 and TRBJ2-7; the table gives TRBD1 as D, unverified against the DNA. The CDR3 spans 9 amino acids, including both terminal residues. CDR1 and CDR2 from the germline V gene are SGDLS and YYNGEE. The CDR3: CASSAGGRN.

The genes are TRBV5-8 and TRBJ2-3; D is unresolved. The germline V gene has CDR1 SGHTS and CDR2 YDEGEE. CDR3 length equals 15 residues. Trimming stripped 7 bases from V and 1 base from J, with 16 bases between. In nucleotides, the CDR3 is TGTGCCAGCTGCCCCCGGGTGTCTGGCACAGATACGCAGTATTTT. This gives the protein CASCPRVSGTDTQYF. The complete variable domain, with remaining parts taken from reference TRBV5-8 and TRBJ2-3, reads EAGVTQSPTHLIKTRGQQATLRCSPISGHTSVYWYQQALGLGLQFLLWYDEGEERNRGNFPPRFSGRQFPNYSSELNVNALELEDSALYLCASCPRVSGTDTQYFGPGTRLTVL.

This clone showed up just once. The chain combines TRBV15 with TRBJ2-7; TRBD1 agrees at 10 bases. The germline gives CDR1 LNHNV, CDR2 YYDKDF (reference sequence). The trim removed 3 bases at V and 6 bases at J, leaving 8 bases unmatched. This CDR3 is built from 15 residues. The CDR3 region has the DNA TGTGCCACCAGCAGTGTCCGACAGGGGGCAGGCGAGCAGTACTTC. It yields the protein CATSSVRQGAGEQYF.

This chain connects TRBV5-4 to TRBJ2-1; 9 bases fit TRBD1. This CDR3 comprises 13 residues. Germline V gene lookup returns CDR1 SGHNT and CDR2 YYREEE (reference sequence). V was clipped by 4 bases and J by 10 bases; unmatched bases: 6. The CDR3 region is CASSGDREDEQFF. CDR3 in DNA: TGTGCCAGCAGCGGGGACAGGGAGGACGAGCAGTTCTTC.

This clone was recorded a few times. The V and J genes are TRBV6-5 and TRBJ1-5; 10 nucleotides match TRBD1. V shed 10 bases, J shed 6 bases, and the junction held 9 bases outside the gene matches. The CDR3 loop spans 14 amino acids. Germline V CDR1 and CDR2: MNHEY, SVGAGI. CDR3 sequence: CATRDRGGSQPQHF. In DNA form, the CDR3 reads TGTGCCACCAGGGACAGGGGAGGAAGTCAGCCCCAGCATTTT.

This chain connects TRBV7-2 to TRBJ1-1; D is possibly TRBD1 (5 bases). V dropped 7 bases and J dropped 1 base, with 13 bases sitting between them. This CDR3 contains 14 residues. Germline lookup yields CDR1 SGHTA and CDR2 FQGNSA. The CDR3 DNA is TGTGCCAGCACCTGGACATCCCAGAACACTGAAGCTTTCTTT. Protein product: CASTWTSQNTEAFF. The full variable domain, its missing parts supplied by reference TRBV7-2 and TRBJ1-1, is GAGVSQSPSNKVTEKGKDVELRCDPISGHTALYWYRQSLGQGLEFLIYFQGNSAPDKSGLPSDRFSAERTGGSVSTLTIQRTQQEDSAVYLCASTWTSQNTEAFFGQGTRLTVV.

The chain uses TRBV6-5 and TRBJ1-2; a possible D gene is TRBD1 (5 bases). Trimming stripped 2 bases from V and 3 bases from J, with 10 bases between. CDR3 size: 14 residues. Per the germline V gene, CDR1 is MNHEY and CDR2 is SVGAGI. The CDR3: CASSYDGRDYGYTF. CDR3 sequence (DNA): TGTGCCAGCAGTTACGATGGCAGGGACTATGGCTACACCTTC.

The V call is TRBV7-8, the J call TRBJ1-2; 10 bases map to TRBD1. This CDR3 comprises 14 residues. The junction had 11 bases not matched to a gene; V was cut back by 2 bases and J by 14 bases. Germline CDR1 and CDR2: SGHVS and FQNEAQ. The CDR3 loop is CASSLYRDRGARTF. Written as DNA, the CDR3 is TGTGCCAGCAGCTTATATAGGGACAGGGGCGCACGTACCTTC.

The chain joins TRBV4-2 to TRBJ2-1, with a tentative D call TRBD1 (5 bases). V lost 0 bases and J lost 5, with 11 bases in between. This CDR3 comprises 15 residues. Germline V gene sequence: CDR1 LGHNA, CDR2 YNFKEQ. This CDR3 reads CASSQDQGRDNEQFF. For the CDR3, the DNA is TGTGCCAGCAGCCAAGATCAGGGCAGAGACAATGAGCAGTTCTTC.

The rearrangement uses TRBV30 and TRBJ2-5; a weak D match, TRBD2 (5 bases). CDR1 is GTSNPN, CDR2 SVGIG, per germline (reference sequence). V lost 3 bases to trimming and J lost 5 bases, with 7 bases between them. This CDR3 is built from 11 residues. As DNA, the CDR3 is TGTGCCTGGAGCCCGGGGGAGACCCAGTACTTC. It is translated as CAWSPGETQYF.

This chain connects TRBV29-1 to TRBJ2-7; D ambiguous. V dropped 4 bases and J dropped 4 bases, with 8 bases sitting between them. Germline V lookup: CDR1 SQVTM, CDR2 ANQGSEA. CDR3 length: 11 amino acids. This CDR3 is CSVVKLYEQYF. The CDR3 DNA follows: TGCAGCGTTGTAAAGCTGTACGAGCAGTACTTC.

V gene TRBV14 combines with J gene TRBJ2-7, with D tentatively TRBD2 (5 bases). The CDR3 length is 15 residues. CDR1 SGHDN and CDR2 FVKESK come from the germline V gene. Trimming removed 3 bases from V and 7 bases from J, with 19 bases in between. The CDR3 DNA sequence: TGTGCCAGCAGCCAGTCTAGAGGGCCCCCTCCAGAGCAGTACTTC. Its protein is CASSQSRGPPPEQYF.

The V and J genes are TRBV10-3 and TRBJ2-1; a possible D gene is TRBD1 (5 bases). The germline V gene encodes CDR1 ENHRY and CDR2 SYGVKD. The V gene lost 3 bases and the J gene lost 5 bases, with 8 bases spanning the gap. CDR3 length: 13 amino acids. The CDR3 sequence is CAISDQTDNEQFF. The DNA for the CDR3 is TGTGCCATCAGTGACCAGACAGACAATGAGCAGTTCTTC.

The rearrangement uses TRBV4-1 and TRBJ2-7; D possibly corresponds to TRBD1 (6 bases). The CDR3 covers 17 residues. The germline CDR1 and CDR2 sequences are MGHRA and YSYEKL. Trimming shortened V by 0 bases and J by 2 bases, and 17 bases separated the two germline ends. CDR3 coding DNA: TGCGCCAGCAGCCAAGACCTTAAAACGGGACATACCTACGAGCAGTACTTC. It encodes CASSQDLKTGHTYEQYF.

This clone was seen only once. CDR3 in DNA: TGTGCCAGCTCTAACACAGTCCAGGTTAATGGTGAAGCTTTCTTT. Protein: CASSNTVQVNGEAFF. V gene TRBV28 combines with J gene TRBJ1-1; D gene uncertain. The V and J ends lost 8 bases and 7 bases respectively, with 23 bases between them. This CDR3 is built from 15 residues. Looked up from germline, CDR1 is MDHEN and CDR2 is SYDVKM.

The rearrangement uses TRBV19 and TRBJ1-5, with a tentative D call TRBD1 (5 bases). The CDR3 contains 14 residues. Germline V gives CDR1 LNHDA, CDR2 SQIVND (reference sequence). V dropped 4 bases and J dropped 4 bases, with 11 bases sitting between them. Here the CDR3 DNA reads TGTGCCAGTAGTAAAGGGGTGAGGAATCAGCCCCAGCATTTT. This gives the protein CASSKGVRNQPQHF.

The V gene is TRBV7-6, the J gene TRBJ1-5, with 8 bases aligning to TRBD1. Germline CDR1 SGHVS, CDR2 FNYEAQ. The CDR3 sequence is 17 residues long. V dropped 2 bases and J dropped 7; count of bases not matched to a gene: 13. The CDR3 region is CASSLWPRGQRRQPQHF. The CDR3 DNA reads as TGTGCCAGCAGCTTATGGCCCAGGGGGCAAAGGAGACAGCCCCAGCATTTT.

The chain joins TRBV18 to TRBJ1-2, with TRBD1 identical over 9 bases. Germline lookup yields CDR1 KGHSH and CDR2 LQKENI. Trimming took 2 bases from V and 6 from J; bases not matched to a gene: 13. The CDR3 runs 17 residues. CDR3 sequence (DNA): TGTGCCAGCTCACCATCAGGGGAAACAGGGGGCAATCATGGCTACACCTTC. It encodes CASSPSGETGGNHGYTF.

This clone was observed a few times. The chain joins TRBV19 to TRBJ1-2; the D gene is possibly TRBD1 (5 bases). This CDR3 is built from 14 residues. V was trimmed by 3 bases and J by 4 bases, leaving 12 bases between them. CDR1 is LNHDA and CDR2 is SQIVND in the germline V gene (reference sequence). The CDR3 here is CASSIGGGGYGYTF. CDR3 nucleotides: TGTGCCAGTAGTATTGGGGGAGGCGGCTATGGCTACACCTTC. The variable domain in full, with the rest retrieved from reference TRBV19 and TRBJ1-2, is DGGITQSPKYLFRKEGQNVTLSCEQNLNHDAMYWYRQDPGQGLRLIYYSQIVNDFQKGDIAEGYSVSREKKESFPLTVTSAQKNPTAFYLCASSIGGGGYGYTFGSGTRLTVV.

The chain couples TRBV18 to TRBJ2-3; possible D gene TRBD2, 5 bases. Trimming left V 3 bases short and J 1 base short, with 8 bases between. Germline V gives CDR1 KGHSH, CDR2 LQKENI. This CDR3 is 14 amino acids long. The CDR3 nucleotides are TGTGCCAGCTCACCTGAGGGTGGCACAGATACGCAGTATTTT. Its protein is CASSPEGGTDTQYF.